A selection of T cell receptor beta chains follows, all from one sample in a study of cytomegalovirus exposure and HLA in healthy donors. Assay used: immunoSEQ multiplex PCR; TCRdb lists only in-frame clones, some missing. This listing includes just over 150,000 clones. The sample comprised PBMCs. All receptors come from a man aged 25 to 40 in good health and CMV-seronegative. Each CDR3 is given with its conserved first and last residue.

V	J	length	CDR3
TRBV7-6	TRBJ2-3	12	CASSLDEGTQYF
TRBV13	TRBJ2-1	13	CASSLRDYNEQFF
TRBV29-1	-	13	CSFRDSYSYEQYF
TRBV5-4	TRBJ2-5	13	CASSYRGEETQYF
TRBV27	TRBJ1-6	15	CASSLRVAGNSPLHF
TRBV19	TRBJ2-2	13	CASSIRIAGELFF
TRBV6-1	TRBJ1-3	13	CASETGSGNTIYF
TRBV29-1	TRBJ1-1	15	CSVEILQGEGTEAFF
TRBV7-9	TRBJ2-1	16	CASSFILAGEVDEQFF
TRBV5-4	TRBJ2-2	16	CASSAKKQGGPGELFF
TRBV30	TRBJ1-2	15	CAWSVLPAAEDGYTF
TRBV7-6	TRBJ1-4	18	CASSLDFGVRRINEKLFF
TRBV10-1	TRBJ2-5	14	CASSDGGPQETQYF
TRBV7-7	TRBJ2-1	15	CASSSGLAGYNEQFF
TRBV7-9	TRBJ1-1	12	CASRRPGEEAFF
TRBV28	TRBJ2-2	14	CASSLARLAGELFF
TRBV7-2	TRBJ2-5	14	CASSRGRGQETQYF
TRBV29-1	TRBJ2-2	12	CSVGREGGELFF
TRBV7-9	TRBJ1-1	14	CASSSRQPNTEAFF
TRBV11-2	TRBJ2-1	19	CASSLLGTSGSQSYNEQFF